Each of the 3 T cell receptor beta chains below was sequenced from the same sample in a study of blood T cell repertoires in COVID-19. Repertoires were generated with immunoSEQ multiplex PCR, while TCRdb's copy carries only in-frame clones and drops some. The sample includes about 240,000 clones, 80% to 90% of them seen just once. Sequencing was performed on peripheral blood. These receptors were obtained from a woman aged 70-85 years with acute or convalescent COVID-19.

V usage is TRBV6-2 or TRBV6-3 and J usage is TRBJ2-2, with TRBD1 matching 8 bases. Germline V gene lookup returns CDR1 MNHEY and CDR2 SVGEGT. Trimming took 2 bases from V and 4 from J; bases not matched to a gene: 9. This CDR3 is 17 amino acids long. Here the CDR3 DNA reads TGTGCCAGCAGTTACCGCAGGGGGCTACTGGGCACCGGGGAGCTGTTTTTT. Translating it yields CASSYRRGLLGTGELFF.

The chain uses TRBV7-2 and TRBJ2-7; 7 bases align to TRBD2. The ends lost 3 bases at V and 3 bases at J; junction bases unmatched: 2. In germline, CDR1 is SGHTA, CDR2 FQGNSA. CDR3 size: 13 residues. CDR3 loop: CASSLGGGYEQYF. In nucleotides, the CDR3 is TGTGCCAGCAGCTTGGGCGGGGGCTACGAGCAGTACTTC.

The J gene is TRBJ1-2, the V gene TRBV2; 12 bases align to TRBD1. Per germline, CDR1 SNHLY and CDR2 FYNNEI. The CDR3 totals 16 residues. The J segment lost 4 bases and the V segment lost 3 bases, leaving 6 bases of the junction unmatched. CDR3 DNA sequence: TGTGCCAGCAGTGAGGGGGGGACAGGGGGCGGCTATGGCTACACCTTC. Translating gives CASSEGGTGGGYGYTF.